Sequencing of this TCR beta chain was carried out in a study of immune evolution from preneoplasia to lung adenocarcinoma. Study observations and caveats: Later-stage lesions appeared to have more T cells, more diversity, less clonality. Compared with EGFR-mutant or double wild-type lesions, KRAS-mutant nodules were more clonal.

TCRdb's table, derived via immunoSEQ multiplex PCR, lists solely in-frame clones and lacks some. There are fewer than 6,000 clones in the sample; 76% occur only once, and 8% to 9% lies in the top ten. This clone was recorded once. The antigen is not known. Each case's diagnosis was confirmed by two pathologists on H&E. After pathologic assessment, macro-dissection selected premalignant or tumor cells for extraction. The CDR3 has 13 amino acids. Per the germline V gene, CDR1 is MDHEN and CDR2 is SYDVKM. The germline V and J ends were trimmed by 5 bases and 6 bases, with 12 bases remaining between them. Specimen: FFPE minimally invasive lung adenocarcinoma tissue. The chain uses TRBV28 and TRBJ2-3; D may be TRBD2 (7 bases). The clonotype was recovered from a person aged 70 to 85 with lung adenocarcinoma. CDR3 nucleotide sequence: TGTGCCAGCAGTGGGTCGGGGGGCGATACGCAGTATTTT. Translated, it gives CASSGSGGDTQYF. Supplemented by reference TRBV28 and TRBJ2-3, the full variable domain reads DVKVTQSSRYLVKRTGEKVFLECVQDMDHENMFWYRQDPGLGLRLIYFSYDVKMKEKGDIPEGYSVSREKKERFSLILESASTNQTSMYLCASSGSGGDTQYFGPGTRLTVL.